This record looks at one T cell receptor beta chain sequence and its context. There is no known antigen for this receptor. Per-base qualities were not stored, and no clone one base away is much larger. Receptors were amplified or captured by the immunoSEQ multiplex PCR assay. TCRdb's version of the immuneACCESS table is confined to in-frame rearrangements and falls short of the full clone set. An unresolved V gene accounts for under half of the shortfall where checked; the remainder is of unknown origin. This sample is represented by approximately 80,000 clones; roughly 80% of them were singletons. The leading ten clones occupy approximately 5% of the sample. Mismatch repair deficiency was established in every enrolled patient by polymerase chain reaction or immunohistochemistry. TCR sequencing was performed for three patients who responded to pembrolizumab therapy. In the phase II trial, pembrolizumab PD-1 blockade was tested prospectively in advanced mismatch repair-deficient cancers, no matter which tissue of origin the cancers came from. Peripheral blood T cell samples were collected serially, before PD-1 blockade began and at several time points afterward. The timing of each blood sample was reported as weeks after the first dose of pembrolizumab.

The record originates from a study of PD-1 blockade in mismatch repair-deficient tumors (dated by TCRdb to 2015 to 2018). Notes on the research overall: Between September 2013 and late 2016, 86 consecutive patients with eleven to twelve mismatch repair-deficient cancer types, all previously treated and progressing, were enrolled in the trial. Tumor-associated T cell clones were tracked in the peripheral blood of patients responding to PD-1 blockade by deep sequencing of TCR CDR3 regions.

V and J are trimmed by 4 bases and 4 bases, and the gene matches miss 8 bases of the junction. The germline V gene encodes CDR1 SGHRS and CDR2 YFSETQ. Inclusive of the bounding cysteine and phenylalanine, the CDR3 is 16 residues long. Only the CDR3 DNA is retained, 48 bases long and in frame from the first base. On the study overall, not on this receptor specifically: Tumor-resident clones, often undetectable in blood before treatment, expanded rapidly after pembrolizumab and then contracted, generally before radiologic responses.

The V gene is TRBV5-1 and the J gene is TRBJ1-4, and TRBD1 aligns with 9 junction nucleotides. The clonotype comes from an adult with mismatch repair-deficient cancer. The specimen comprised peripheral blood, sampled 44 weeks after starting pembrolizumab. The encoded CDR3 is CASSILTGGNNEKLFF. Here is the DNA: TGCGCCAGCAGCATCTTAACAGGGGGCAATAATGAAAAACTGTTTTTT. Beyond the CDR3, the reference TRBV5-1 and TRBJ1-4 genes provide the residues; the full variable domain reads: KAGVTQTPRYLIKTRGQQVTLSCSPISGHRSVSWYQQTPGQGLQFLFEYFSETQRNKGNFPGRFSGRQFSNSRSEMNVSTLELGDSALYLCASSILTGGNNEKLFFGSGTQLSVL.